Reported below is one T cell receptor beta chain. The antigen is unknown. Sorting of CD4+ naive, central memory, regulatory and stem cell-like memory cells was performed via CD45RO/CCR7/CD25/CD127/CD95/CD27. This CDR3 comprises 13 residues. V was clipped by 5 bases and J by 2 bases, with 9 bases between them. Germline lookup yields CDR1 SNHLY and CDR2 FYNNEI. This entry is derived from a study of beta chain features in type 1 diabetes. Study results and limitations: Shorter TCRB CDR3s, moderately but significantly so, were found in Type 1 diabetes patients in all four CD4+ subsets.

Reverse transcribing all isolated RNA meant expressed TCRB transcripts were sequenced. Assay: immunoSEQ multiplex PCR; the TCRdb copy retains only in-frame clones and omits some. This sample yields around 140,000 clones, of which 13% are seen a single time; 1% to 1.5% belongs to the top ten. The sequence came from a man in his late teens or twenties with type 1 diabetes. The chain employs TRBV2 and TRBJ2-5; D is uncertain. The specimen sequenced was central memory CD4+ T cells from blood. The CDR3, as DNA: TGTGCCAGCAGTAAACAAAAACAAGAGACCCAGTACTTC. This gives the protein CASSKQKQETQYF.